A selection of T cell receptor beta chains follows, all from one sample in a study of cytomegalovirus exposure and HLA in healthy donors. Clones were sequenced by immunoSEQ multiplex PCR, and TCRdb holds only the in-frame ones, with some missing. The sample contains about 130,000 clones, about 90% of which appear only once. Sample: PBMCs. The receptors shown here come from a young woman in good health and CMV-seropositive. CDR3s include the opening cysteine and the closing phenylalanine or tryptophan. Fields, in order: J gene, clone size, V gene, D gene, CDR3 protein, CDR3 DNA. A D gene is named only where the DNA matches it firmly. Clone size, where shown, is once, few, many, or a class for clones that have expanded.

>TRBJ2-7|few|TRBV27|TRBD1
CASRSGQDVYKQYF
TGTGCCAGCAGGTCGGGACAGGATGTCTACAAGCAGTACTTC
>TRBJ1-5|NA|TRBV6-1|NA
CASSEERLQPQHF
TGTGCCAGCAGTGAAGAGCGGCTACAGCCCCAGCATTTT
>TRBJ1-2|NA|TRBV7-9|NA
CASSSAGQAYGYTF
TGTGCCAGCAGCTCCGCGGGTCAGGCCTATGGCTACACCTTC
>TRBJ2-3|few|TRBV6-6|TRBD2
CASSTPSGLIDTQYF
TGTGCCAGCAGTACACCTAGCGGGCTCATAGATACGCAGTATTTT
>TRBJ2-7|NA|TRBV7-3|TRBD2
CASSLGGGPLYEQYF
TGTGCCAGCAGCTTAGGCGGGGGGCCCCTCTACGAGCAGTACTTC
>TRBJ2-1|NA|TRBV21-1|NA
CARRLDRGNNEQFF
TGTGCCAGGCGGCTGGACAGGGGTAACAATGAGCAGTTCTTC
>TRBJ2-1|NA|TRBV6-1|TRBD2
CASSERAGALYNEQFF
TGTGCCAGCAGTGAACGAGCGGGAGCCCTCTACAATGAGCAGTTCTTC
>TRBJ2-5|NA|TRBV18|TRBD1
CASSPQGQEETQYF
TGTGCCAGCTCACCACAGGGACAGGAAGAGACCCAGTACTTC
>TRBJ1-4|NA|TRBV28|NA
CASSSGQLSNEKLFF
TGTGCCAGCAGTTCCGGACAGCTAAGTAATGAAAAACTGTTTTTT
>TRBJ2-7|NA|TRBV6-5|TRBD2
CASSSRLAGAHEQYF
TGTGCCAGCAGTTCAAGACTAGCGGGAGCCCACGAGCAGTACTTC
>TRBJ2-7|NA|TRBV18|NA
CASSDRGYEQYF
TGTGCCAGCTCCGACAGAGGCTACGAGCAGTACTTC
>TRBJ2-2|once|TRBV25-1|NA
CASSASTGLNTGELFF
TGTGCCAGCAGCGCCTCGACGGGACTGAACACCGGGGAGCTGTTTTTT
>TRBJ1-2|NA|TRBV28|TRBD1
CASRDRTGRGYTF
TGTGCCAGCAGGGATAGGACAGGGCGCGGCTACACCTTC
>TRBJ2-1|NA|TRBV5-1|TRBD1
CASSLGQGGNNEQFF
TGCGCCAGCAGCTTGGGACAGGGGGGAAACAATGAGCAGTTCTTC
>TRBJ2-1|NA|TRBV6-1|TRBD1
CASSEGRGTGVYNEQFF
TGTGCCAGCAGTGAAGGGAGGGGGACAGGGGTCTACAATGAGCAGTTCTTC
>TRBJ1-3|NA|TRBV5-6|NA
CASSLSLNSGNTIYF
TGTGCCAGCAGCTTGAGCCTTAACTCTGGAAACACCATATATTTT
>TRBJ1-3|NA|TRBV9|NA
CASSFASSSSGNTIYF
TGTGCCAGCAGCTTCGCATCCTCTAGCTCTGGAAACACCATATATTTT
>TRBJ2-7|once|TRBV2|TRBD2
CANRFGTSAFYEQYF
TGTGCCAACAGATTTGGGACTAGCGCTTTCTACGAGCAGTACTTC
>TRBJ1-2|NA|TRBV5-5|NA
CASSARLSDYGYTF
TGTGCCAGCAGCGCAAGACTGAGCGACTATGGCTACACCTTC
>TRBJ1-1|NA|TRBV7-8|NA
CASSLGSGRDAFF
TGTGCCAGCAGCTTAGGATCCGGGAGGGATGCTTTCTTT
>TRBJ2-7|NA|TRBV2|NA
CASSEAGAIYEQYF
TGTGCCAGCAGTGAAGCAGGGGCGATCTACGAGCAGTACTTC
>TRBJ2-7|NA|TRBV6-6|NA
CASTKIPDSNYEQYF
TGTGCCAGCACCAAGATTCCGGACTCTAACTACGAGCAGTACTTC
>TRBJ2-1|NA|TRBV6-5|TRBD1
CASRHRDRGRNEQFF
TGTGCCAGCAGACACCGGGACAGGGGGCGGAATGAGCAGTTCTTC
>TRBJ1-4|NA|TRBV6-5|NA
CASSFSPRGAGLFF
TGTGCCAGCAGTTTCTCCCCCCGGGGGGCGGGACTGTTTTTT
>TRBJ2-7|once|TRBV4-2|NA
CASSQDRGKSYEQYF
TGTGCCAGCAGCCAAGATCGAGGGAAATCGTACGAGCAGTACTTC
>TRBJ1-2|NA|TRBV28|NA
CASSPTVNYGYTF
TGTGCCAGCAGTCCAACAGTTAACTATGGCTACACCTTC
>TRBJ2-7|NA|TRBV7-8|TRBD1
CASSTQTGGVTYEQYF
TGTGCCAGCAGCACCCAGACAGGGGGCGTCACTTACGAGCAGTACTTC
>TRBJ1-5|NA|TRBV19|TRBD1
CASSMGGQSSNQPQHF
TGTGCCAGTAGTATGGGGGGACAGTCTAGCAATCAGCCCCAGCATTTT
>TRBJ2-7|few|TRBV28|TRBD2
CASEVTSGTSYEQYF
TGTGCCAGCGAGGTAACTAGCGGGACCTCCTACGAGCAGTACTTC